This passage covers 17 T cell receptor beta chains from one sample sequenced in a study of CD8 T cells in Susac syndrome. With random hexamers, about 0.5 to 1 ug RNA was reverse transcribed. TCRdb processed the immunoSEQ multiplex PCR reads anew with MiXCR; each CDR3 protein has one entry. The top ten clones hold around 0.15% of a sample with about 210,000 distinct CDR3 sequences, approximately 94% of them seen once. Specimen: CD4+ T cells from PBMCs. Receptors were obtained from a human donor with Susac syndrome.

This clonotype was seen a single time. The V call is TRBV3-1, the J call TRBJ1-6; D gene unclear. Germline CDR1 and CDR2: LGHDT and YNNKEL (reference sequence). The CDR3 runs 15 residues. V was clipped by 2 bases and J by 6 bases, with 11 bases between them. CDR3 sequence (DNA): TGTGCCAGCAGCCAATTCGCCGGGAGTAATTCACCCCTCCACTTT. It codes for CASSQFAGSNSPLHF.

This clonotype was recorded once. This chain links TRBV7-9 with TRBJ1-1; D is unresolved. Deletions cut 4 bases from V and 4 bases from J, with 13 bases between. CDR3 length: 14 residues. Per germline, CDR1 SEHNR and CDR2 FQNEAQ (reference sequence). The CDR3 DNA reads TGTGCCAGCAGCTCGACCGGGCCTGGCACTGAAGCTTTCTTT. It encodes CASSSTGPGTEAFF. The full variable domain, rest sourced from reference TRBV7-9 and TRBJ1-1, is DTGVSQNPRHKITKRGQNVTFRCDPISEHNRLYWYRQTLGQGPEFLTYFQNEAQLEKSRLLSDRFSAERPKGSFSTLEIQRTEQGDSAMYLCASSSTGPGTEAFFGQGTRLTVV.

The V call is TRBV29-1, the J call TRBJ1-5; D perhaps matches TRBD1 (6 bases). V was clipped by 6 bases and J by 4 bases, with 10 bases between them. Looked up from germline, CDR1 is SQVTM and CDR2 is ANQGSEA. The CDR3 sequence is 12 residues long. This CDR3 reads CSVQTGNQPQHF. CDR3 coding DNA: TGCAGCGTCCAAACAGGGAATCAGCCCCAGCATTTT.

V is TRBV20-1 and J is TRBJ1-3; tentative D call: TRBD1 (5 bases). Trimming pared 5 bases from V and 4 bases from J, leaving 12 bases between. CDR1 is DFQATT and CDR2 is SNEGSKA in the germline V gene (reference sequence). This CDR3 comprises 13 residues. The DNA for the CDR3 is TGCAGTGCTCCAGGGTCGTCGGGAAACACCATATATTTT. It specifies CSAPGSSGNTIYF.

The V gene is TRBV12-3 or TRBV12-4, the J gene TRBJ1-1; D is ambiguous. V was shortened by 1 base and J by 8 bases, with 11 bases between the two germline ends. The CDR3 sequence is 13 residues long. CDR3 residues: CASSLGTQSEAFF. The DNA for the CDR3 is TGTGCCAGCAGTTTAGGGACTCAAAGCGAAGCTTTCTTT.

The chain is built from TRBV3-1 and TRBJ1-2; no firm D call. This CDR3 has 15 amino acids. V lost 0 bases, J lost 6 bases, and 14 bases lay in between. In germline, CDR1 is LGHDT, CDR2 YNNKEL (reference sequence). The CDR3 DNA follows: TGTGCCAGCAGCCAAGATCTTGCACAGAAGCATGGCTACACCTTC. Its translation: CASSQDLAQKHGYTF.

CDR3 protein: CSVEEGDEQYF. In nucleotides, the CDR3 is TGCAGCGTTGAAGAGGGGGACGAGCAGTACTTC. The chain joins TRBV29-1 to TRBJ2-7, with D perhaps being TRBD1 or TRBD2 (5 bases each). Trimming removed 0 bases from V and 5 bases from J, with 5 bases in between. The CDR3 is 11 residues long. In germline, CDR1 is SQVTM, CDR2 ANQGSEA.

The rearrangement joins TRBV4-1 to TRBJ1-4; weak D call: TRBD1 (5 bases). The germline CDR1 and CDR2 sequences are MGHRA and YSYEKL. V was clipped by 6 bases and J by 8 bases, with 22 bases between them. There are 16 residues in the CDR3. The CDR3 here is CASRPTGTPMREKLFF. CDR3 nucleotide sequence: TGCGCCAGCAGACCGACCGGGACCCCAATGAGGGAAAAACTGTTTTTT.

This chain connects TRBV20-1 to TRBJ2-3; no clear D gene. Germline CDR1 DFQATT, CDR2 SNEGSKA (reference sequence). CDR3 length: 13 residues. Trimming cost V 6 bases and J 2 bases, with 12 bases left between them. CDR3 nucleotides: TGCAGTGCGTCAGCAGAAACCACAGATACGCAGTATTTT. It specifies CSASAETTDTQYF.

The CDR3 nucleotides read TGTGCCAGCAGTTACTCGGAGGGGGGAACCTATGGCTACACCTTC. Its protein is CASSYSEGGTYGYTF. The chain combines TRBV6-5 with TRBJ1-2; the D gene is possibly TRBD1 (6 bases). CDR1 and CDR2 (germline): MNHEY, SVGAGI. The ends were cut back, 0 bases at V and 4 bases at J, with 12 bases in the middle. This CDR3 is 15 amino acids long.

V and J are TRBV7-2 and TRBJ1-1; the D is unclear. CDR3 length equals 16 residues. Germline assignment: CDR1 SGHTA and CDR2 FQGNSA. Trimming left V 1 base short and J 4 bases short, with 16 bases between. In DNA, the CDR3 is TGTGCCAGCAGCTTAGGTGTTGGGAAGCGCGGCACTGAAGCTTTCTTT. Translation gives CASSLGVGKRGTEAFF.

CDR3: CASRRSSASMNTEAFF. The CDR3 nucleotides are TGTGCCAGCAGACGATCGTCAGCCTCCATGAACACTGAAGCTTTCTTT. The chain is built from TRBV6-2 or TRBV6-3 and TRBJ1-1; D gene ambiguous. V was clipped by 6 bases and J by 0 bases, with 17 bases between them. Germline V gene lookup returns CDR1 MNHEY and CDR2 SVGEGT. The CDR3 runs 16 residues.

The rearrangement uses TRBV5-1 and TRBJ2-2, with 10 bases lining up with TRBD1. The CDR3 is 16 amino acids. Germline CDR1 SGHRS, CDR2 YFSETQ. With V trimmed by 6 bases and J by 6 bases, 11 bases remained unmatched. The CDR3 nucleotides read TGCGCCAGCAAGAAGGGGACAGGGGATCCGGCCGGGGAGCTGTTTTTT. As protein: CASKKGTGDPAGELFF.

The CDR3 spells CSASQGMGRGRETQYF. CDR3 nucleotide sequence: TGCAGTGCTAGTCAAGGGATGGGCAGGGGCCGAGAGACCCAGTACTTC. The chain joins TRBV20-1 to TRBJ2-5; D is possibly TRBD1 (6 bases). From germline, CDR1 is DFQATT and CDR2 SNEGSKA (reference sequence). V was cut by 3 bases and J by 4 bases, with 21 bases left in between. The CDR3 contains 16 residues.

This CDR3 is CASSYQGGPGANVLTF. For the CDR3, the DNA is TGTGCCAGCAGTTACCAGGGGGGCCCTGGGGCCAACGTCCTGACTTTC. J is TRBJ2-6 and V is TRBV28, with D tentatively TRBD1 (7 bases). Trimming left V 4 bases short and J 2 bases short, with 12 bases between. The CDR3 spans 16 residues. Germline lookup yields CDR1 MDHEN and CDR2 SYDVKM. The full variable domain, rest sourced from reference TRBV28 and TRBJ2-6, is DVKVTQSSRYLVKRTGEKVFLECVQDMDHENMFWYRQDPGLGLRLIYFSYDVKMKEKGDIPEGYSVSREKKERFSLILESASTNQTSMYLCASSYQGGPGANVLTFGAGSRLTVL.

DNA of the CDR3: TGTGCCAGCGGGACGCTGGGCACAGATACGCAGTATTTT. It encodes CASGTLGTDTQYF. The chain uses TRBV2 and TRBJ2-3; D possibly uses TRBD1 or TRBD2 (5 bases each). The CDR3 totals 13 residues. Germline CDR1 and CDR2: SNHLY and FYNNEI. The germline V and J ends were trimmed by 8 bases and 1 base, with 10 bases remaining between them.

This chain joins TRBV15 and TRBJ1-2; TRBD1 might be the D (5 bases). The length of the CDR3 is 13 residues. Germline V CDR1 and CDR2: LNHNV, YYDKDF (reference sequence). V was trimmed by 1 base and J by 5 bases, leaving 8 bases between them. CDR3 residues: CATSRGTSYGYTF. The CDR3 nucleotides are TGTGCCACCAGCAGAGGGACATCTTATGGCTACACCTTC.